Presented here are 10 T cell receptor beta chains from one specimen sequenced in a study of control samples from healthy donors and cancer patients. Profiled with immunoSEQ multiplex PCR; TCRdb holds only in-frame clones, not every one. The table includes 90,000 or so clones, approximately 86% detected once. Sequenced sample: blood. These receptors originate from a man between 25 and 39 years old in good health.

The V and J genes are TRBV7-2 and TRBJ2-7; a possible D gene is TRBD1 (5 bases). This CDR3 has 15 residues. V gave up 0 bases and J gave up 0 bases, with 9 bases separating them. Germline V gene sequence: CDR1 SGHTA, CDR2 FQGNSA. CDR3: CASSLAGALSYEQYF. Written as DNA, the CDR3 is TGTGCCAGCAGCTTAGCAGGGGCGCTCTCCTACGAGCAGTACTTC. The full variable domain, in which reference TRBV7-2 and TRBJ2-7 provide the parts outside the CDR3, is GAGVSQSPSNKVTEKGKDVELRCDPISGHTALYWYRQSLGQGLEFLIYFQGNSAPDKSGLPSDRFSAERTGGSVSTLTIQRTQQEDSAVYLCASSLAGALSYEQYFGPGTRLTVT.

CDR3 residues: CASIGTSAGELFF. For the CDR3, the DNA is TGTGCCAGCATCGGGACTAGCGCCGGGGAGCTGTTTTTT. The genes are TRBV12-3 or TRBV12-4 and TRBJ2-2; 10 nucleotides align to TRBD2. The trim removed 7 bases at V and 6 bases at J, leaving 2 bases unmatched. The CDR3 spans 13 residues.

The CDR3, as DNA: TGTGCCAGCAGTCCACTTGCAACTAATGAAAAACTGTTTTTT. Its protein product is CASSPLATNEKLFF. The chain links TRBV2 to TRBJ1-4; D gene unclear. CDR3 length equals 14 residues. Looked up from germline, CDR1 is SNHLY and CDR2 is FYNNEI. The ends were cut back, 5 bases at V and 0 bases at J, with 7 bases in the middle. The full variable domain, rest sourced from reference TRBV2 and TRBJ1-4, is EPEVTQTPSHQVTQMGQEVILRCVPISNHLYFYWYRQILGQKVEFLVSFYNNEISEKSEIFDDQFSVERPDGSNFTLKIRSTKLEDSAMYFCASSPLATNEKLFFGSGTQLSVL.

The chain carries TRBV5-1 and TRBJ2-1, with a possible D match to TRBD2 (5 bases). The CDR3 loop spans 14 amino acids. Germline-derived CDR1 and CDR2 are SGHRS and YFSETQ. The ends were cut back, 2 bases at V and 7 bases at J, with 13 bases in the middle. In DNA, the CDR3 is TGCGCCAGCAGCTTTCCGGGTACGGGGAATGAGCAGTTCTTC. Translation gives CASSFPGTGNEQFF.

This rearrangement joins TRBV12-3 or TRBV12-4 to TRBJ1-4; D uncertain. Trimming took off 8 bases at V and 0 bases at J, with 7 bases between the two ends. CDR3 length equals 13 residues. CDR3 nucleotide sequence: TGTGCCAGCGGTCCAGCAACTAATGAAAAACTGTTTTTT. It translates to CASGPATNEKLFF.

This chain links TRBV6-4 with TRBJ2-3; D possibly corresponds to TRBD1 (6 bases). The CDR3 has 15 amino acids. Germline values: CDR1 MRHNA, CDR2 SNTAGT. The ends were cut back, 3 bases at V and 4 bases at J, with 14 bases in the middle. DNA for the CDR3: TGTGCCAGCAGTGAAGAGGGCAGGGGATCAGATACGCAGTATTTT. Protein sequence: CASSEEGRGSDTQYF.

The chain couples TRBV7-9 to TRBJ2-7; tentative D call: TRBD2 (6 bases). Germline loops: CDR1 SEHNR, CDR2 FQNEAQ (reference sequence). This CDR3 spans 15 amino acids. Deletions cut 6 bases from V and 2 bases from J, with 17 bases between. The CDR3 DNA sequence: TGTGCCAGCAGTCCACGCCTCGGGGGTCCCTACGAGCAGTACTTC. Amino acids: CASSPRLGGPYEQYF.

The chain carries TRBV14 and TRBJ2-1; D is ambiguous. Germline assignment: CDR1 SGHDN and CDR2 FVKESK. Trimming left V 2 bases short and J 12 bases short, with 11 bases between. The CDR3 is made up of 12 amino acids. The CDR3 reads CASSQSDVMQFF. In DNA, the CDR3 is TGTGCCAGCAGCCAAAGCGACGTGATGCAGTTCTTC.

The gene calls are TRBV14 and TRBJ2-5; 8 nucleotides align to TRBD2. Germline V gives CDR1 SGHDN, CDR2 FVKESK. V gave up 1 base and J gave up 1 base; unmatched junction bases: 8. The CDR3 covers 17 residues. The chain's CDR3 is CASSQVRSGGFQETQYF. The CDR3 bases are TGTGCCAGCAGCCAAGTAAGGAGCGGGGGTTTCCAAGAGACCCAGTACTTC.

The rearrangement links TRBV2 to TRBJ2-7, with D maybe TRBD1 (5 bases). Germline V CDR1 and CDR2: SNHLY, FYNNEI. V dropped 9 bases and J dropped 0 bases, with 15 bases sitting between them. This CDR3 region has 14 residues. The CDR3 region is CASTGPRSSYEQYF. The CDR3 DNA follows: TGTGCCAGTACAGGTCCTAGGAGCTCCTACGAGCAGTACTTC.